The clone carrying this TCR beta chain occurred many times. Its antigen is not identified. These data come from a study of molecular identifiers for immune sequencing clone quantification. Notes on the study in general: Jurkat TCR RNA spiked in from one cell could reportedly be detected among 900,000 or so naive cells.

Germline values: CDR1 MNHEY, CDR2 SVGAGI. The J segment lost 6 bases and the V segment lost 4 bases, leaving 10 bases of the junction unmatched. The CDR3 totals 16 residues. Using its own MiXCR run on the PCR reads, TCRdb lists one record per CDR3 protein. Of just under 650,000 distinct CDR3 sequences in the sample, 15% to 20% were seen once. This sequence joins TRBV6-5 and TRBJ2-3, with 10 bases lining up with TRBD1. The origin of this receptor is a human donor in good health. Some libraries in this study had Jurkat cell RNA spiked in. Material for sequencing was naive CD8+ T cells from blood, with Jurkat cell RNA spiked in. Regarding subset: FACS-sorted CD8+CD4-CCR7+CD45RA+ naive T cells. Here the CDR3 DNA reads TGTGCCAGCAGTTTATACCGGGACAGGGGAACTGATACGCAGTATTTT. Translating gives CASSLYRDRGTDTQYF.